Listed here is a single T cell receptor (beta chain). V was pared by 0 bases and J by 4 bases, with 13 bases between. The germline V gene has CDR1 MGHRA and CDR2 YSYEKL. The CDR3 totals 16 residues. The data derive from a study of T cells in localized non-small cell lung cancer. Here immunoSEQ multiplex PCR was the method, and the copy in TCRdb shows in-frame clones only, minus some. Here the sample spans some 71,000 clones, 84% being singletons. Sequenced material: peripheral blood, taken before any cancer treatment. The chain uses TRBV4-1 and TRBJ2-1; a weak D match, TRBD1 (5 bases). The clonotype comes from a female donor older than 55 with stage I lung adenocarcinoma. The DNA for the CDR3 is TGCGCCAGCAGCCAAGATAGACAGAACCTGTACAATGAGCAGTTCTTC. It encodes CASSQDRQNLYNEQFF.